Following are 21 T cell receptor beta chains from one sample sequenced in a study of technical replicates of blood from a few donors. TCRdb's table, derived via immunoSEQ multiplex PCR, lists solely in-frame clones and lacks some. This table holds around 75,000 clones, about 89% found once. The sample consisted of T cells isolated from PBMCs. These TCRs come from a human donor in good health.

CDR3 region: CASSPGTNEQFF. Here the CDR3 DNA reads TGTGCCAGCAGCCCAGGCACTAATGAGCAGTTCTTC. This chain connects TRBV7-9 to TRBJ2-1, with unresolved D. The V gene lost 5 bases and the J gene lost 7 bases, with 9 bases spanning the gap. Germline assignment: CDR1 SEHNR and CDR2 FQNEAQ (reference sequence). The CDR3 totals 12 residues.

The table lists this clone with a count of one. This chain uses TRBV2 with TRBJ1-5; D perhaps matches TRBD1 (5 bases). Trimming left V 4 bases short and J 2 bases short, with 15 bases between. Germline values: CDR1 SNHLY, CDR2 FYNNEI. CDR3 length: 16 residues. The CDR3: CASSAVGGIGNQPQHF. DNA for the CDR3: TGTGCCAGCAGTGCTGTGGGGGGGATAGGCAATCAGCCCCAGCATTTT.

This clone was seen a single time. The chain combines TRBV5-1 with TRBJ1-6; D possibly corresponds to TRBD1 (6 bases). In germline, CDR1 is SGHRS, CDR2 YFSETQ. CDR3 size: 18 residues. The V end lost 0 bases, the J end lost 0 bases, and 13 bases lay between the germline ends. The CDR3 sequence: CASSLGAGEYSYNSPLHF. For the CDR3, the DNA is TGCGCCAGCAGCTTGGGGGCAGGGGAATACTCCTATAATTCACCCCTCCACTTT. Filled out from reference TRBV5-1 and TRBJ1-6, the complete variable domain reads KAGVTQTPRYLIKTRGQQVTLSCSPISGHRSVSWYQQTPGQGLQFLFEYFSETQRNKGNFPGRFSGRQFSNSRSEMNVSTLELGDSALYLCASSLGAGEYSYNSPLHFGNGTRLTVT.

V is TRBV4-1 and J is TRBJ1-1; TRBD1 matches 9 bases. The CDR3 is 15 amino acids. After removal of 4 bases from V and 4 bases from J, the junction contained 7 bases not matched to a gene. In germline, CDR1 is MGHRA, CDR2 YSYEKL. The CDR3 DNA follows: TGCGCCAGCAGCCTCGGACAGGGGAGGCTCACTGAAGCTTTCTTT. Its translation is CASSLGQGRLTEAFF.

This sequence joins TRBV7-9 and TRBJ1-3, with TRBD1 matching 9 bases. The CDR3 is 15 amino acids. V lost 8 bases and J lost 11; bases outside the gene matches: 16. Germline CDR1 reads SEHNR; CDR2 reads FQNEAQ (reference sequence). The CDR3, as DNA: TGTGCCAGCGGGGACCTTCGGACAGGGGTATTCCCCATATATTTT. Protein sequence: CASGDLRTGVFPIYF.

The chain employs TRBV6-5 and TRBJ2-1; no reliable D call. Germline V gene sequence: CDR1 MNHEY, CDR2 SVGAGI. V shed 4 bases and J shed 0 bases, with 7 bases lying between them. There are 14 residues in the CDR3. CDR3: CASSSGDSYNEQFF. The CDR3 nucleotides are TGTGCCAGCAGTTCCGGAGACTCCTACAATGAGCAGTTCTTC.

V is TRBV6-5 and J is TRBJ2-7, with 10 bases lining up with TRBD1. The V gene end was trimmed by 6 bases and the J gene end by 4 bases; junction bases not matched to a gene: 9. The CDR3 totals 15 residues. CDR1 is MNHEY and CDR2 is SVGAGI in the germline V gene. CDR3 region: CASRRGTGAGYEQYF. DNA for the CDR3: TGTGCCAGCAGACGTGGGACAGGGGCGGGGTACGAGCAGTACTTC.

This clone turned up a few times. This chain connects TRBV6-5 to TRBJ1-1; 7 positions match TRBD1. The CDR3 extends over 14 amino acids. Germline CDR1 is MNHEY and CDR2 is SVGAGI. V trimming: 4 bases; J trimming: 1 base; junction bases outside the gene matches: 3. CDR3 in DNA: TGTGCCAGCAGTTCTGGACAGGCGAACACTGAAGCTTTCTTT. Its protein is CASSSGQANTEAFF.

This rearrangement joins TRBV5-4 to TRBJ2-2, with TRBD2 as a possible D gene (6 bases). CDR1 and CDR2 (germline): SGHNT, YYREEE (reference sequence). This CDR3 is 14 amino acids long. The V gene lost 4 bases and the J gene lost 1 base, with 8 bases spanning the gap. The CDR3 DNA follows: TGTGCCAGCAGCCGGGACTGGAACACCGGGGAGCTGTTTTTT. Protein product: CASSRDWNTGELFF.

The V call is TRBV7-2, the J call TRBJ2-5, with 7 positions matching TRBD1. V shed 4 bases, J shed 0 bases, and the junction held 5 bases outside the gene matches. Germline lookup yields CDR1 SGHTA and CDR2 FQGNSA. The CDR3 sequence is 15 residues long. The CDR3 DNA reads TGTGCCAGCAGCTCCGCCGGACAGGACCAAGAGACCCAGTACTTC. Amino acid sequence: CASSSAGQDQETQYF.

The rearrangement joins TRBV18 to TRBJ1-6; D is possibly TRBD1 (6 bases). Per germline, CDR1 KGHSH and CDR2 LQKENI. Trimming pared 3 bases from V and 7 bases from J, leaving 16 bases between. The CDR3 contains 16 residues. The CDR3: CASSPITGSRNSPLHF. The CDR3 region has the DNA TGTGCCAGCTCACCGATAACAGGGTCTAGAAATTCACCCCTCCACTTT.

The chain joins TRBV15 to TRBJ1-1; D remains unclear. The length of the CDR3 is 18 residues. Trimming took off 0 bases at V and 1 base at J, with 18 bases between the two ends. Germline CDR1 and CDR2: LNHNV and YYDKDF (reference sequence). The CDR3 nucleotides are TGTGCCACCAGCAGAGATGGAGGACCAGCAACTCGGAACACTGAAGCTTTCTTT. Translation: CATSRDGGPATRNTEAFF.

CDR3 in amino acids: CASSGPLRATDTQYF. The CDR3, as DNA: TGTGCCAGCAGTGGGCCGCTGAGGGCCACAGATACGCAGTATTTT. The J gene is TRBJ2-3, the V gene TRBV2; D perhaps matches TRBD2 (5 bases). Trimming cost V 4 bases and J 2 bases, with 13 bases left between them. Germline CDR1 is SNHLY and CDR2 is FYNNEI. The CDR3 consists of 15 residues. The whole variable domain, remainder taken from reference TRBV2 and TRBJ2-3, is EPEVTQTPSHQVTQMGQEVILRCVPISNHLYFYWYRQILGQKVEFLVSFYNNEISEKSEIFDDQFSVERPDGSNFTLKIRSTKLEDSAMYFCASSGPLRATDTQYFGPGTRLTVL.

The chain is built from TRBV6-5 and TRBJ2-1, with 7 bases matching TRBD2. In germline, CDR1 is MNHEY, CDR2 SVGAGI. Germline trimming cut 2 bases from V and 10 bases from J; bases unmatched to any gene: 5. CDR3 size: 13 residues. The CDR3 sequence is CASSYGREGEQFF. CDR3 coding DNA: TGTGCCAGCAGTTACGGGAGGGAGGGGGAGCAGTTCTTC.

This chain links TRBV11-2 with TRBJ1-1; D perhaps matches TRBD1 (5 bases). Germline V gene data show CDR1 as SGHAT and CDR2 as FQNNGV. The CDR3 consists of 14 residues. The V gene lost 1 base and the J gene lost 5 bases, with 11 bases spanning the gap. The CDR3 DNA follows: TGTGCCAGCAGCTTAGGGGGCAGTCTTACTGAAGCTTTCTTT. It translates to CASSLGGSLTEAFF. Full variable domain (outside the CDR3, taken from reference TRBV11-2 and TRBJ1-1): EAGVAQSPRYKIIEKRQSVAFWCNPISGHATLYWYQQILGQGPKLLIQFQNNGVVDDSQLPKDRFSAERLKGVDSTLKIQPAKLEDSAVYLCASSLGGSLTEAFFGQGTRLTVV.

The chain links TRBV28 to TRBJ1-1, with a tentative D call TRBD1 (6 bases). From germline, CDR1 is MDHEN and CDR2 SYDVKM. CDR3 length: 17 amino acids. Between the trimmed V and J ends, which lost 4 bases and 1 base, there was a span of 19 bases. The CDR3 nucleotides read TGTGCCAGCAGTTCGCCGGGACACCTACTCGCGAACACTGAAGCTTTCTTT. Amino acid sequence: CASSSPGHLLANTEAFF.

The CDR3 spells CASSASWGDSTDTQYF. In DNA, the CDR3 is TGTGCCAGCAGCGCCTCTTGGGGGGACAGCACAGATACGCAGTATTTT. The chain has TRBV9 and TRBJ2-3, with D perhaps matching TRBD2 (6 bases). Germline V gene sequence: CDR1 SGDLS, CDR2 YYNGEE. The CDR3 has 16 residues. Between the trimmed V and J ends, which lost 3 bases and 0 bases, there was a span of 14 bases.

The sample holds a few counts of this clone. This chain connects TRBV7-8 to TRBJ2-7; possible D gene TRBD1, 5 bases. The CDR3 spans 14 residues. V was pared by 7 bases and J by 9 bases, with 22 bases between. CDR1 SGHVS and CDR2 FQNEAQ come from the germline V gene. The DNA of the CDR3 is TGTGCCAGCATCCCCGGACACGGTCCTCTGCGGCAGTACTTC. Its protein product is CASIPGHGPLRQYF.

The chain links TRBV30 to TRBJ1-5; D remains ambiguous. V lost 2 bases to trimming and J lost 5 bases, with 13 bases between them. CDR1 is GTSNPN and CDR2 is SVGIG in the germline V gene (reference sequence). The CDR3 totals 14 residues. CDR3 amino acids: CAWSRNSRYQPQHF. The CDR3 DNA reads TGTGCCTGGAGTAGAAACAGTCGGTATCAGCCCCAGCATTTT.

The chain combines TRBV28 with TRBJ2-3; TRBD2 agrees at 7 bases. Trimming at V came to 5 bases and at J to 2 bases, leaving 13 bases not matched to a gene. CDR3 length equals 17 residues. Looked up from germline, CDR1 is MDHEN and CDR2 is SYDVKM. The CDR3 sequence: CASSAETSVTPTDTQYF. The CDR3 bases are TGTGCCAGCAGTGCCGAAACTAGCGTGACTCCCACAGATACGCAGTATTTT.

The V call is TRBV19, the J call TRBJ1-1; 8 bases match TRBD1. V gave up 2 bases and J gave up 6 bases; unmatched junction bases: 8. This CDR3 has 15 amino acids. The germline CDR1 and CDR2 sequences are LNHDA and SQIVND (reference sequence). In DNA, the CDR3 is TGTGCCAGTAGTATAAGGACAGGGAATAGGGCTGAAGCTTTCTTT. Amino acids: CASSIRTGNRAEAFF.